The 3 T cell receptor beta chains below all came from one sample that was sequenced in a study of regulatory T cells in long-lasting Graves disease. Indicated time point: newly diagnosed GD, antithyroid drugs for less than 3 months. PBMC-extracted RNA yielded the TCR library. In building TCR beta libraries, iRepertoire HTBI primers were used together with Arm-PCR of CDR3 regions. One entry per CDR3 protein results from TCRdb running MiXCR on the multiplex PCR reads. The sample yields roughly 420,000 distinct CDR3 sequences, over 15% seen once. These data were also reused for a study on T cells in Graves' hyperthyroidism and ophthalmopathy.

The sample here was peripheral blood mononuclear cells (PBMCs), taken at new diagnosis, from a patient treated with antithyroid drugs. The source of these receptors is a woman between 18 and 30 years old with Graves disease.

Many counts were recorded for this clonotype. This chain uses TRBV28 with TRBJ1-2; 8 bases map to TRBD1. Germline-derived CDR1 and CDR2 are MDHEN and SYDVKM. The CDR3 has 15 amino acids. J was trimmed by 1 base and V by 5 bases; bases with no gene match: 6. For the CDR3, the DNA is TGTGCCAGCAGTCTACAGACAGGGGTTAACTATGGCTACACCTTC. Translated: CASSLQTGVNYGYTF.

This chain joins TRBV3-1 and TRBJ1-2; TRBD1 aligns across 7 bases. Looked up from germline, CDR1 is LGHDT and CDR2 is YNNKEL (reference sequence). This CDR3 spans 12 amino acids. The V segment lost 4 bases and the J segment 8 bases; nucleotides outside the gene matches: 4. CDR3 coding DNA: TGTGCCAGCAGCCGACAGGGTGGGGGCTACACCTTC. It specifies CASSRQGGGYTF.

This clonotype has at least ten counts. V usage is TRBV29-1 and J usage is TRBJ2-3; D possibly corresponds to TRBD1 (7 bases). Germline V gene sequence: CDR1 SQVTM, CDR2 ANQGSEA. V lost 5 bases, J lost 3 bases, and 18 bases lay in between. The CDR3 spans 15 residues. The CDR3 bases are TGCAGCGTTAGGCTGGCGGGACAGACTACAGATACGCAGTATTTT. This translates into CSVRLAGQTTDTQYF.